The 32 T cell receptor beta chains in this list originate from one sample, sequenced in a study of regulatory T cells in long-lasting Graves disease. Time point indicated: newly diagnosed GD, antithyroid drugs for less than 3 months. There was RNA extracted from PBMCs, and the TCR library was made from it. The TCR beta library used iRepertoire HTBI primers with Arm-PCR amplification of CDR3. TCRdb re-analysed the multiplex PCR reads in MiXCR, keeping a single row per CDR3 protein. The data contain about 560,000 distinct CDR3 sequences, roughly 15% of them singletons. These data were likewise used in another study, on T cells in Graves' hyperthyroidism and ophthalmopathy.

The material was peripheral blood mononuclear cells (PBMCs), obtained at new diagnosis, from a patient treated with antithyroid drugs. These receptors all stem from a man between 18 and 35 years old with Graves disease.

This clonotype was counted a few times. The rearrangement links TRBV24-1 to TRBJ1-5, with D possibly matching TRBD1 (5 bases). CDR1 and CDR2 from the germline V gene are KGHDR and SFDVKD. V was cut by 9 bases and J by 15 bases, with 20 bases left in between. The CDR3 has 12 residues. The CDR3 region has the DNA TGTGCCACCGGGGATGTCGGGGCCCCCTTGCATTTT. Translating gives CATGDVGAPLHF.

This clonotype was picked up a small number of times. The V gene is TRBV27, the J gene TRBJ2-3, with TRBD2 as a possible D gene (7 bases). The length of the CDR3 is 17 residues. Germline V lookup: CDR1 MNHEY, CDR2 SMNVEV (reference sequence). V was trimmed by 2 bases and J by 4 bases, leaving 19 bases between them. Here the CDR3 DNA reads TGTGCCAGCAGTTTACTGACTAGCCAGGGGCCTGCAGATACGCAGTATTTT. It codes for CASSLLTSQGPADTQYF.

This clonotype was recorded many times. The V call is TRBV10-3, the J call TRBJ2-7; D is unclear. Deletions cut 0 bases from V and 6 bases from J, with 15 bases between. The CDR3 is 15 amino acids. Germline CDR1 is ENHRY and CDR2 is SYGVKD. The CDR3 nucleotides read TGTGCCATCAGTGAGTCCCAAGTAGACTTTCGCGAGCAGTACTTC. It codes for CAISESQVDFREQYF.

This clonotype occurred many times. The chain carries TRBV20-1 and TRBJ1-1; 8 nucleotides line up with TRBD1. The CDR3 runs 15 residues. Trimming took 3 bases from V and 6 from J; bases not matched to a gene: 12. Germline loops: CDR1 DFQATT, CDR2 SNEGSKA (reference sequence). CDR3 residues: CSASLPGGRSAEAFF. CDR3 bases: TGCAGTGCTAGTTTGCCAGGGGGCAGGTCGGCTGAAGCTTTCTTT.

The chain carries TRBV12-3 or TRBV12-4 and TRBJ2-5; D might be TRBD1 or TRBD2, each matching 5 bases. Trimming removed 5 bases from V and 3 bases from J, with 16 bases in between. The CDR3 runs 15 residues. CDR3 protein: CASSPTRGGEETQYF. CDR3 nucleotide sequence: TGTGCCAGCAGTCCTACTAGGGGTGGAGAAGAGACCCAGTACTTC.

At least ten counts were recorded for this clonotype. V usage is TRBV6-5 and J usage is TRBJ1-5, with D possibly matching TRBD1 (5 bases). V shed 0 bases and J shed 6 bases, with 9 bases lying between them. The CDR3 extends over 14 amino acids. Per germline, CDR1 MNHEY and CDR2 SVGAGI. The CDR3: CASSYSGGGQPQHF. CDR3 sequence (DNA): TGTGCCAGCAGTTACTCCGGGGGGGGTCAGCCCCAGCATTTT.

This clonotype was counted a few times. The chain couples TRBV10-2 to TRBJ2-7; tentative D call: TRBD1 (5 bases). Germline CDR1 and CDR2: WSHSY and SAAADI. V lost 3 bases, J lost 6 bases, and 15 bases lay in between. This CDR3 is 14 amino acids long. The CDR3 is CASSEEQATTEQYF. CDR3 nucleotides: TGCGCCAGCAGTGAAGAACAGGCAACTACCGAGCAGTACTTC.

At least ten counts were recorded for this clonotype. The J gene is TRBJ2-7, the V gene TRBV29-1; D remains unclear. CDR3 length equals 14 residues. CDR1 is SQVTM and CDR2 is ANQGSEA in the germline V gene. Trimming stripped 1 base from V and 0 bases from J, with 10 bases between. The DNA of the CDR3 is TGCAGCGTTGAAGTTAGGGTGGGCTCCTACGAGCAGTACTTC. It is translated as CSVEVRVGSYEQYF.

This clonotype was recorded at least ten times. The rearrangement joins TRBV29-1 to TRBJ1-1; D possibly corresponds to TRBD1 (5 bases). V dropped 5 bases and J dropped 0 bases, with 10 bases sitting between them. The CDR3 covers 13 residues. The germline gives CDR1 SQVTM, CDR2 ANQGSEA. The CDR3 region has the DNA TGCAGCGTTCTTAGGGGTTTGAACACTGAAGCTTTCTTT. Amino acids: CSVLRGLNTEAFF.

This clonotype was counted at least ten times. The V gene is TRBV28, the J gene TRBJ1-1; D is unresolved. The V gene's germline CDR1 is MDHEN and CDR2 SYDVKM. CDR3 length: 12 amino acids. Trimming removed 6 bases from V and 8 bases from J, with 13 bases in between. CDR3 DNA: TGTGCCAGCAGATCCGCGGGATCGGAAGCTTTCTTT. Translated: CASRSAGSEAFF.

This clonotype showed up just a few times. The rearrangement links TRBV20-1 to TRBJ2-3; the D gene is possibly TRBD2 (6 bases). V was cut by 0 bases and J by 2 bases, with 12 bases left in between. The germline gives CDR1 DFQATT, CDR2 SNEGSKA (reference sequence). This CDR3 has 15 amino acids. In DNA form, the CDR3 reads TGCAGTGCTAGAGATCCCCGGGAGAACACAGATACGCAGTATTTT. It yields the protein CSARDPRENTDTQYF.

The CDR3 region has the DNA TGTGCCAGCAGCATCCAGGGGATGAGCCCTGAAGCTTTCTTT. This gives the protein CASSIQGMSPEAFF. V and J are TRBV3-1 and TRBJ1-1; D may be TRBD1 (6 bases). The CDR3 length is 14 residues. Trimming took 5 bases from V and 6 from J, leaving 16 bases between them. CDR1 is LGHDT, CDR2 YNNKEL, per germline (reference sequence).

The sample holds a few counts of this clonotype. The chain has TRBV6-1 and TRBJ1-2; TRBD1 matches at 7 bases. CDR1 is MNHNS, CDR2 SASEGT, per germline. J gave up 5 bases and V 8 bases, and 11 bases lay outside the gene matches. The CDR3 runs to 14 residues. The CDR3 region has the DNA TGTGCCAGCGGTCCCCGGGACAGCATATATGGCTACACCTTC. Its protein is CASGPRDSIYGYTF.

This clonotype was seen at least ten times. J is TRBJ2-3 and V is TRBV12-3 or TRBV12-4; 7 positions agree with TRBD1. CDR3 length: 14 amino acids. V lost 6 bases, J lost 0 bases, and 3 bases stayed unmatched. This chain's CDR3 is CASRRDSSTDTQYF. DNA for the CDR3: TGTGCCAGCAGACGGGACAGCAGCACAGATACGCAGTATTTT.

This clonotype has more than one count but fewer than ten. The V and J genes are TRBV15 and TRBJ2-2; 7 bases line up with TRBD2. Germline trimming cut 1 base from V and 5 bases from J; bases unmatched to any gene: 4. The CDR3 spans 15 residues. The germline CDR1 and CDR2 sequences are LNHNV and YYDKDF (reference sequence). The CDR3 nucleotides read TGTGCCACCAGCAGAGGTAGCGGGTTGACCGGGGAGCTGTTTTTT. This encodes CATSRGSGLTGELFF. The variable domain in full, completed from reference TRBV15 and TRBJ2-2, reads DAMVIQNPRYQVTQFGKPVTLSCSQTLNHNVMYWYQQKSSQAPKLLFHYYDKDFNNEADTPDNFQSRRPNTSFCFLDIRSPGLGDTAMYLCATSRGSGLTGELFFGEGSRLTVL.

V and J are TRBV5-4 and TRBJ2-3, with 9 bases matching TRBD1. CDR3 length: 16 amino acids. Germline CDR1 is SGHNT and CDR2 is YYREEE (reference sequence). V was clipped by 3 bases and J by 7 bases; unmatched bases: 12. The CDR3 loop reads CASSSRDRVSGNTQYF. CDR3 bases: TGTGCCAGCAGCTCCCGGGACAGGGTATCCGGGAATACGCAGTATTTT. Full variable domain (missing parts from reference TRBV5-4 and TRBJ2-3): ETGVTQSPTHLIKTRGQQVTLRCSSQSGHNTVSWYQQALGQGPQFIFQYYREEENGRGNFPPRFSGLQFPNYSSELNVNALELDDSALYLCASSSRDRVSGNTQYFGPGTRLTVL.

In regard to this clonotype: This clone may be a read error of a much larger clone one base away. The chain has TRBV27 and TRBJ1-2; 10 positions agree with TRBD1. CDR3 length equals 16 residues. Germline CDR1 MNHEY, CDR2 SMNVEV (reference sequence). Here the CDR3 DNA reads TGTGCCAGCAGTTTTCTCGGACAGGGGGAGGACTATAGCTACACCTTC. This codes for CASSFLGQGEDYSYTF.

In this sample, this clonotype turned up many times. The chain carries TRBV6-5 and TRBJ1-1; no definite D call. Germline-derived CDR1 and CDR2 are MNHEY and SVGAGI. This CDR3 spans 15 amino acids. The V and J ends lost 2 bases and 8 bases respectively, with 18 bases between them. The DNA for the CDR3 is TGTGCCAGCAGTTACCTTGGCGGCCTTGAGGGCGAAGCTTTCTTT. Translation gives CASSYLGGLEGEAFF.

Only a few counts were recorded for this clonotype. This rearrangement joins TRBV5-1 to TRBJ2-1; TRBD2 aligns across 7 bases. Germline V gene sequence: CDR1 SGHRS, CDR2 YFSETQ. Trimming cost V 4 bases and J 9 bases; bases outside gene matches: 10. The CDR3 length is 14 residues. As DNA, the CDR3 is TGCGCCAGCAGCCCTATCTACGGGAGGACTGAGCAGTTCTTC. It is translated as CASSPIYGRTEQFF.

This clonotype was recorded many times. The rearrangement links TRBV7-9 to TRBJ2-3, with TRBD1 matching over 8 bases. V trimming: 0 bases; J trimming: 7 bases; junction bases outside the gene matches: 3. Germline V gives CDR1 SEHNR, CDR2 FQNEAQ (reference sequence). The CDR3 loop spans 14 amino acids. The CDR3 bases are TGTGCCAGCAGCTTAGCGGACAGGGCAAATACGCAGTATTTT. As protein: CASSLADRANTQYF.

This clonotype has at least ten counts. This chain joins TRBV5-1 and TRBJ2-2; a possible D gene is TRBD1 (6 bases). V was trimmed by 2 bases and J by 4 bases, leaving 12 bases between them. Germline CDR1 SGHRS, CDR2 YFSETQ. The CDR3 is made up of 15 amino acids. The CDR3 loop is CASSFRQDLTGELFF. In DNA, the CDR3 is TGCGCCAGCAGCTTTAGACAGGATCTCACCGGGGAGCTGTTTTTT.

This clonotype turned up a few times. The chain combines TRBV2 with TRBJ2-7; 9 nucleotides match TRBD2. The CDR3 extends over 18 amino acids. The V gene's germline CDR1 is SNHLY and CDR2 FYNNEI. The ends lost 5 bases at V and 6 bases at J; junction bases unmatched: 20. CDR3 in amino acids: CASSYSVVQAGGFPEQYF. The CDR3, as DNA: TGTGCCAGCAGTTACTCGGTGGTTCAGGCGGGAGGGTTTCCCGAGCAGTACTTC.

This clonotype was counted many times. A junction end diverges from the germline sequence, so it may reflect a read error. The J gene is TRBJ2-1, the V gene TRBV5-1; D unclear. This CDR3 region has 15 residues. Germline V lookup: CDR1 SGHRS, CDR2 YFSETQ. CDR3 in DNA: TGTGCCAGCAGCGCCCCCGGGTCCTCCTACAATGAGCAGTTCTTC. It encodes CASSAPGSSYNEQFF.

This clonotype was counted at least ten times. DNA of the CDR3: TGTGCCAGCAGCTTTGGGACAAAAAATGAGCAGTTCTTC. Amino acid sequence: CASSFGTKNEQFF. The chain combines TRBV7-9 with TRBJ2-1; maybe TRBD1 (6 bases). CDR1 is SEHNR, CDR2 FQNEAQ, per germline (reference sequence). V shed 3 bases and J shed 7 bases, with 10 bases lying between them. CDR3 length: 13 amino acids. Looking up the rest from reference TRBV7-9 and TRBJ2-1 gives the full variable domain: DTGVSQNPRHKITKRGQNVTFRCDPISEHNRLYWYRQTLGQGPEFLTYFQNEAQLEKSRLLSDRFSAERPKGSFSTLEIQRTEQGDSAMYLCASSFGTKNEQFFGPGTRLTVL.

The chain has TRBV5-1 and TRBJ2-7; maybe TRBD2 (6 bases). Germline V gene data show CDR1 as SGHRS and CDR2 as YFSETQ. Deletions cut 3 bases from V and 3 bases from J, with 16 bases between. CDR3 length: 15 amino acids. The chain's CDR3 is CASSYGGAPGYEQYF. As DNA, the CDR3 is TGCGCCAGCAGCTACGGAGGGGCCCCGGGCTACGAGCAGTACTTC.

This clonotype has ten or more counts. For the CDR3, the DNA is TGTGCCAGCAGTTTGCTATCATCGACGAACACTGAAGCTTTCTTT. The encoded protein is CASSLLSSTNTEAFF. V and J are TRBV12-3 or TRBV12-4 and TRBJ1-1, with unresolved D. This CDR3 comprises 15 residues. The V end lost 3 bases, the J end lost 1 base, and 12 bases lay between the germline ends.

The sample holds a few counts of this clonotype. The chain has TRBV12-3 or TRBV12-4 and TRBJ2-3; D gene uncertain. CDR3 length: 13 residues. The V and J ends lost 7 bases and 1 base respectively, with 9 bases between them. In nucleotides, the CDR3 is TGTGCCAGCATAAAGGACGGCACAGATACGCAGTATTTT. It translates to CASIKDGTDTQYF.

The table lists this clonotype with many counts. The V gene is TRBV6-1, the J gene TRBJ2-2; D is possibly TRBD2 (7 bases). The CDR3 extends over 16 amino acids. Deletions cut 6 bases from V and 4 bases from J, with 18 bases between. Germline loops: CDR1 MNHNS, CDR2 SASEGT. The CDR3 coding sequence is TGTGCCAGCAGGAAAGGGGGGGGAGGTTCCACCGGGGAGCTGTTTTTT. Its protein is CASRKGGGGSTGELFF.

This clonotype was observed a few times. The rearrangement links TRBV20-1 to TRBJ1-5; D gene ambiguous. Germline V lookup: CDR1 DFQATT, CDR2 SNEGSKA (reference sequence). This CDR3 is built from 14 residues. V lost 6 bases and J 3 bases, leaving 15 bases between the germline ends. The chain's CDR3 is CSANEAGNNQPQHF. The CDR3 nucleotides read TGCAGTGCGAATGAGGCAGGAAACAATCAGCCCCAGCATTTT.

The rearrangement links TRBV12-3 or TRBV12-4 to TRBJ2-1, with a possible D match to TRBD2 (5 bases). The ends were cut back, 3 bases at V and 14 bases at J, with 14 bases in the middle. The CDR3 contains 12 residues. CDR3 sequence (DNA): TGTGCCAGCAGTTTTAAGGGAGACCCCGAGTTCTTC. It is translated as CASSFKGDPEFF.

The V and J genes are TRBV6-1 and TRBJ2-3; D is undetermined. The CDR3 runs to 11 residues. Deletions cut 5 bases from V and 6 bases from J, with 6 bases between. In germline, CDR1 is MNHNS, CDR2 SASEGT. CDR3 sequence (DNA): TGTGCCAGCAGTAACGGGGATACGCAGTATTTT. Amino acid sequence: CASSNGDTQYF.

On this clonotype itself: This may be a read error, as it is one base from a much larger clone. As the CDR3 is not closed by the conserved phenylalanine or tryptophan, this likely results from a read error. The chain joins TRBV6-2 or TRBV6-3 to TRBJ1-1, with D maybe TRBD1 (6 bases). The CDR3 runs 11 residues. CDR1 and CDR2 (germline): MNHEY, SVGEGT. V was pared by 7 bases and J by 6 bases, with 9 bases between. The CDR3 coding sequence is TGTGCCAGCAAGGGGGTGGCTGAAGCTTTCTCT. Residues: CASKGVAEAFS.